This T cell receptor (beta chain) was identified during a study of human T cells and chemical hapten exposure. Study at large: A 2 cm by 2 cm inner upper arm patch received 2% DPC for sensitization.

One entry per CDR3 protein results from TCRdb running MiXCR on the RACE reads. The repertoire holds approximately 73,000 distinct CDR3 sequences, with approximately 10% as singletons. Study-wide findings and caveats: Donors, who had alopecia, may show an immune response that differs from healthy people's. Significantly more large CDR3 similarity clusters arose among expanded TCRs than among controls.

Indicated time point: patch test 1, 2 weeks after DPC sensitization. Treatment denoted: therapeutic diphenylcyclopropenone sensitization with weekly scalp DPC. On this clonotype: Its matching antigen is unknown.

With 1 base removed from V and 5 bases from J, the gap between germline ends came to 20 bases. Germline V lookup: CDR1 SGHNT, CDR2 YENEEA. The CDR3 spans 17 residues. The sample consisted of whole blood, taken in connection with sensitization to the hapten diphenylcyclopropenone (DPC). The sequence was obtained from a woman between 45 and 65 years old with alopecia areata. Some clones in this sample may be carry-over from other donors' samples. This rearrangement joins TRBV11-3 to TRBJ2-5; D assignment may be TRBD1 or TRBD2 (5 bases each). The CDR3 protein is CASSLGTGPTEMETQYF. In DNA form, the CDR3 reads TGTGCCAGCAGCTTAGGTACGGGGCCCACAGAGATGGAGACCCAGTACTTC.